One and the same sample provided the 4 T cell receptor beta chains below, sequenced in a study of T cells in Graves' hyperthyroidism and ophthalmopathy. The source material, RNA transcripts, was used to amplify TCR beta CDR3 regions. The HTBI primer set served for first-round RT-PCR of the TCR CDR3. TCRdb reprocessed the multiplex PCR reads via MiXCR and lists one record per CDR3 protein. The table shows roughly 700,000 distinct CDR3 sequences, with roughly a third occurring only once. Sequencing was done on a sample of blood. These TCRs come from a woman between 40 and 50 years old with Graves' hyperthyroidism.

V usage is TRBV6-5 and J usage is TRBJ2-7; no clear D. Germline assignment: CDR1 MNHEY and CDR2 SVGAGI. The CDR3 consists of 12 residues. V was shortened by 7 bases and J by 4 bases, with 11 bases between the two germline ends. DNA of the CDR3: TGTGCCAGCAAGACCACCCAGTACGAGCAGTACTTC. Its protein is CASKTTQYEQYF.

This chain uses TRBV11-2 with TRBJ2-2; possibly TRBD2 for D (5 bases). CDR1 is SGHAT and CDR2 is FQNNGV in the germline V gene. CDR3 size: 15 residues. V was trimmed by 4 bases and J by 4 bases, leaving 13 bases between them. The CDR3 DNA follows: TGTGCCAGCAGCTCCTCGGTAGCGAGCACCGGGGAGCTGTTTTTT. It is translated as CASSSSVASTGELFF.

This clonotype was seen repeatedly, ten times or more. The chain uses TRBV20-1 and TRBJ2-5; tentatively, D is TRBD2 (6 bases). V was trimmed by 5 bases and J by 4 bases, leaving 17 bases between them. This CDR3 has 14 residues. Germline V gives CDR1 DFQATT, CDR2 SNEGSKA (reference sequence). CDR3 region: CSALRAGPAETQYF. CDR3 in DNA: TGCAGTGCTTTAAGGGCGGGACCTGCAGAGACCCAGTACTTC.

The DNA of the CDR3 is TGTGCCAGCAGCTTGACAGCGGATTCAGCCTACGAGCAGTACTTC. It encodes CASSLTADSAYEQYF. The rearrangement links TRBV7-8 to TRBJ2-7; the D gene could be TRBD1 or TRBD2 (5 bases each). There are 15 residues in the CDR3. V was trimmed by 3 bases and J by 2 bases, leaving 14 bases between them. The germline gives CDR1 SGHVS, CDR2 FQNEAQ.